Listed here are 8 T cell receptor beta chains from one sample, sequenced in a study of beta chain features in type 1 diabetes. Study-wide results and limits: The study found moderately but significantly shorter TCRB CDR3s in all four CD4+ subsets of Type 1 diabetes patients.

Sequencing targeted expressed TCRB transcripts, as all isolated RNA had been reverse transcribed. Produced via immunoSEQ multiplex PCR; TCRdb's table is partial and in-frame only. This table holds more than 550,000 clones, about 14% found once. Antigens for these TCRs are unknown. Sequencing input: naive CD4+ T cells from blood. These receptors all come from a man younger than 35 with type 1 diabetes.

This chain links TRBV7-2 with TRBJ2-2; tentatively, D is TRBD2 (5 bases). V lost 5 bases and J 2 bases, leaving 15 bases between the germline ends. From germline, CDR1 is SGHTA and CDR2 FQGNSA. The length of the CDR3 is 16 residues. CDR3 nucleotides: TGTGCCAGCAGCCCCGCTAGCCCTGGTAACACCGGGGAGCTGTTTTTT. Encoded protein: CASSPASPGNTGELFF.

This rearrangement joins TRBV30 to TRBJ2-1, with D unclear. The germline V gene encodes CDR1 GTSNPN and CDR2 SVGIG (reference sequence). The CDR3 has 13 amino acids. Trimming removed 3 bases from V and 3 bases from J, with 9 bases in between. The CDR3 DNA is TGTGCCTGGAGGACTGCCGGCTACAATGAGCAGTTCTTC. This sequence encodes CAWRTAGYNEQFF.

This chain uses TRBV29-1 with TRBJ1-2; D call uncertain. The V end was cut by 0 bases, the J end by 4 bases, with 15 bases between. The germline V gene has CDR1 SQVTM and CDR2 ANQGSEA. The CDR3 loop spans 15 amino acids. The CDR3 nucleotides are TGCAGCGTTGAAGAAACGGGTTGGTACCTCTATGGCTACACCTTC. Its protein is CSVEETGWYLYGYTF.

This clone was counted only a few times. The V and J genes are TRBV5-4 and TRBJ2-6; 14 nucleotides line up with TRBD2. This CDR3 region has 19 residues. The germline V gene encodes CDR1 SGHNT and CDR2 YYREEE (reference sequence). V was pared by 3 bases and J by 0 bases, with 5 bases of the junction left unmatched. The CDR3 here is CASSSGLAGGSSGANVLTF. The CDR3 DNA reads as TGTGCCAGCAGCTCCGGACTAGCGGGGGGTAGCTCTGGGGCCAACGTCCTGACTTTC.

This clone was found a few times. An end of the junction differs from the germline gene, which may be a read error. This chain joins TRBV28 and TRBJ2-4, with 7 positions matching TRBD2. CDR1 is MDHEN and CDR2 is SYDVKM in the germline V gene. The CDR3 covers 14 residues. CDR3 protein: CASSARGRGPEGRF. The CDR3 DNA reads as TGTGCCAGCAGTGCCCGGGGGAGGGGCCCCGAAGGGAGGTTC. The variable domain in full, with the rest retrieved from reference TRBV28 and TRBJ2-4, is DVKVTQSSRYLVKRTGEKVFLECVQDMDHENMFWYRQDPGLGLRLIYFSYDVKMKEKGDIPEGYSVSREKKERFSLILESASTNQTSMYLCASSARGRGPEGRFGAGTRLSVL.

In this sample, this clone turned up a few times. The sample holds other DNA sequences that translate to the same CDR3. The rearrangement uses TRBV5-4 and TRBJ1-2; D is uncertain. The CDR3 extends over 13 amino acids. The V and J ends lost 0 bases and 3 bases respectively, with 6 bases between them. The germline CDR1 and CDR2 sequences are SGHNT and YYREEE (reference sequence). The CDR3 nucleotides read TGTGCCAGCAGCTTGGCCGGGGACTATGGCTACACCTTC. Protein sequence: CASSLAGDYGYTF.

This clone was seen a few times. This rearrangement joins TRBV7-9 to TRBJ1-1; maybe TRBD1 (5 bases). This CDR3 is built from 14 residues. The germline V and J ends were trimmed by 6 bases and 6 bases, with 17 bases remaining between them. The germline gives CDR1 SEHNR, CDR2 FQNEAQ (reference sequence). The CDR3, as DNA: TGTGCCAGCAGTGATCGGGACGGCCAAGCTGAAGCTTTCTTT. This translates into CASSDRDGQAEAFF.

This clone has a handful of counts. The V call is TRBV28, the J call TRBJ2-3; the match to TRBD1 covers 12 bases. The germline V gene has CDR1 MDHEN and CDR2 SYDVKM. CDR3 length: 16 amino acids. With V trimmed by 4 bases and J by 4 bases, 6 bases remained unmatched. The CDR3 sequence is CASSSPGTGGPDTQYF. CDR3 nucleotides: TGTGCCAGCAGTTCCCCCGGGACAGGGGGCCCAGATACGCAGTATTTT.